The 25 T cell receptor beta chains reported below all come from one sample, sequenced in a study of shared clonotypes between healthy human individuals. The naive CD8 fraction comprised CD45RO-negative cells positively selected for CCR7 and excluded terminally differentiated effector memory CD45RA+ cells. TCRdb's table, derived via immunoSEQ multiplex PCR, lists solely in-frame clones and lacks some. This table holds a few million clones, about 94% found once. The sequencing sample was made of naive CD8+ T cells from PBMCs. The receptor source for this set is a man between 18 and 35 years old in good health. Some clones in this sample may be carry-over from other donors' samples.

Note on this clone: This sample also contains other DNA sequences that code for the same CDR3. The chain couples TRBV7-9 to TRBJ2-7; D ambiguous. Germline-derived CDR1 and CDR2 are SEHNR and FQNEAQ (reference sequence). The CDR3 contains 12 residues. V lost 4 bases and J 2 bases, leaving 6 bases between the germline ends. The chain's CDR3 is CASSSTPYEQYF. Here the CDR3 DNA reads TGTGCCAGCAGCTCCACTCCCTACGAGCAGTACTTC.

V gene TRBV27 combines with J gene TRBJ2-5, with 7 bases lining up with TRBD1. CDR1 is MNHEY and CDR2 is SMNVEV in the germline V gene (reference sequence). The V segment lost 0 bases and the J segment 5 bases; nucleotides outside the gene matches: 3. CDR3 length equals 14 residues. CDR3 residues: CASSLSSRGETQYF. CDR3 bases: TGTGCCAGCAGTTTATCATCCAGGGGGGAGACCCAGTACTTC.

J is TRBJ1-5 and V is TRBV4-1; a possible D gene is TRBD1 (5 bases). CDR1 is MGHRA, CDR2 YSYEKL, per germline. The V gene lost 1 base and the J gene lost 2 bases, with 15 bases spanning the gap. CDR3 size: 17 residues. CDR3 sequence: CASSQVGVGGRNQPQHF. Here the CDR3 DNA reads TGCGCCAGCAGCCAAGTCGGTGTCGGGGGTCGCAATCAGCCCCAGCATTTT.

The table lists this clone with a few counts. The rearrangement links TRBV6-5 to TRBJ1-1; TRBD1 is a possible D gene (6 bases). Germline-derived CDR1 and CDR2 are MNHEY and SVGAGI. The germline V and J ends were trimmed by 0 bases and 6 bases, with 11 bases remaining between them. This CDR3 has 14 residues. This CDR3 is CASSYSRGLAEAFF. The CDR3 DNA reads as TGTGCCAGCAGTTACTCTCGGGGGCTGGCTGAAGCTTTCTTT.

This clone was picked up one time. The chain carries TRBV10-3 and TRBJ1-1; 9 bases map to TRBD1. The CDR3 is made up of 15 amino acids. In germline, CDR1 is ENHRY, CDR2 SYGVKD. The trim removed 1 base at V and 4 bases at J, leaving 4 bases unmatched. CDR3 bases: TGTGCCATCAGTGAGTTGACAGGGGGGGCCACTGAAGCTTTCTTT. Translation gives CAISELTGGATEAFF.

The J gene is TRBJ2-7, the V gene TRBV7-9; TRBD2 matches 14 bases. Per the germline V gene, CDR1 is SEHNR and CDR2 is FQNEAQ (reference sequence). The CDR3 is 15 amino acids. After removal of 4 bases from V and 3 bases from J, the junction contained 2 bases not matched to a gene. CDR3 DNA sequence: TGTGCCAGCAGCTATGGACTAGCGGGAGGCTACGAGCAGTACTTC. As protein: CASSYGLAGGYEQYF.

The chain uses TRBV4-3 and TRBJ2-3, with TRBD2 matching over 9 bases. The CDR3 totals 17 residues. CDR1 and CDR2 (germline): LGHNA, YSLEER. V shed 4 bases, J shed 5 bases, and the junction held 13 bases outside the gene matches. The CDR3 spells CASSPWLNSGSVDTQYF. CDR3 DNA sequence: TGCGCCAGCAGCCCCTGGTTGAATAGCGGGAGTGTAGATACGCAGTATTTT.

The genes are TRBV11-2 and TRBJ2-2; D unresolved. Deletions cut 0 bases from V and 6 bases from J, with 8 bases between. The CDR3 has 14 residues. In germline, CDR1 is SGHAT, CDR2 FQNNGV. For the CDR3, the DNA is TGTGCCAGCAGCTTAGAAGGGCCACCCGGGGAGCTGTTTTTT. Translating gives CASSLEGPPGELFF.

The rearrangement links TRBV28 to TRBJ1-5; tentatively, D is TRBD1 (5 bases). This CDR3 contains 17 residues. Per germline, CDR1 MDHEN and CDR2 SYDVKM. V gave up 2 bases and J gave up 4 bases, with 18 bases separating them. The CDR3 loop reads CASSLPGAIPINQPQHF. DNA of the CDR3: TGTGCCAGCAGTTTACCCGGGGCCATCCCTATTAATCAGCCCCAGCATTTT.

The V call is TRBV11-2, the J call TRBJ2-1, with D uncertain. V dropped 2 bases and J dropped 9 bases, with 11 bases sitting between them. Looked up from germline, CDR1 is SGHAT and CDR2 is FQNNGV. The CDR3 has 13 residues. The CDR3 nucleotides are TGTGCCAGCAGCTTATCCGGCGGATCTGAGCAGTTCTTC. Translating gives CASSLSGGSEQFF. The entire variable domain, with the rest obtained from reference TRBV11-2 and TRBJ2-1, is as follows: EAGVAQSPRYKIIEKRQSVAFWCNPISGHATLYWYQQILGQGPKLLIQFQNNGVVDDSQLPKDRFSAERLKGVDSTLKIQPAKLEDSAVYLCASSLSGGSEQFFGPGTRLTVL.

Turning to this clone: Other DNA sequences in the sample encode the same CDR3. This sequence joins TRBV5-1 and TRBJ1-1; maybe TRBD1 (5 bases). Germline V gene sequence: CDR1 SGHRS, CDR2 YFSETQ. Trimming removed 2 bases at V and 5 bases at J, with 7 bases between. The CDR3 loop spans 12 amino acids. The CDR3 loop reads CASSFQGTEAFF. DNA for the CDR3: TGCGCCAGCAGCTTTCAGGGAACTGAAGCTTTCTTT.

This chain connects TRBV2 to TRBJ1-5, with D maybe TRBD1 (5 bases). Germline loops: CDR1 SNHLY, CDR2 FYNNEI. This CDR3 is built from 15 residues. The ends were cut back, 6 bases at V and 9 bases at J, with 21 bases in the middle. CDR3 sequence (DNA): TGTGCCAGCAGCGTACCGACAGAGCAATTTCGGCCCCAGCATTTT. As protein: CASSVPTEQFRPQHF.

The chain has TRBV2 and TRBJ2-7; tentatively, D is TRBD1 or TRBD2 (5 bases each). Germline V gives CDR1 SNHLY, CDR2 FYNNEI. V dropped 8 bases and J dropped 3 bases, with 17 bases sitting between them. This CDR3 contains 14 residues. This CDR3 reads CASRQGTAVYEQYF. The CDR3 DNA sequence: TGTGCCAGCCGGCAAGGGACCGCCGTCTACGAGCAGTACTTC.

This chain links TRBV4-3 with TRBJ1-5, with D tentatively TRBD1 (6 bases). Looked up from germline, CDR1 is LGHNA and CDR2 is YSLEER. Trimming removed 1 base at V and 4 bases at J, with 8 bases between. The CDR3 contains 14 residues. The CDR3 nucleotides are TGCGCCAGCAGCCAAGGGACAGATAATCAGCCCCAGCATTTT. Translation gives CASSQGTDNQPQHF.

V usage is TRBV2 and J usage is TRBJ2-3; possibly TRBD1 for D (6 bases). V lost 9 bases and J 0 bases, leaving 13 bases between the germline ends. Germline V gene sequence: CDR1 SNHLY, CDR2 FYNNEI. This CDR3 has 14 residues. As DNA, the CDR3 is TGTGCCAGAGGAACAGGGCTGAGCACAGATACGCAGTATTTT. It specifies CARGTGLSTDTQYF.

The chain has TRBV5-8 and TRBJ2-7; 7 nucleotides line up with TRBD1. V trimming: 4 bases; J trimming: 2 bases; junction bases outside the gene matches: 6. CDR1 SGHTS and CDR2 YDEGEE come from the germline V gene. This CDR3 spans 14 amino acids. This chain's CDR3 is CASSEGQPTYEQYF. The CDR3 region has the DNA TGTGCCAGCAGCGAGGGACAGCCGACCTACGAGCAGTACTTC.

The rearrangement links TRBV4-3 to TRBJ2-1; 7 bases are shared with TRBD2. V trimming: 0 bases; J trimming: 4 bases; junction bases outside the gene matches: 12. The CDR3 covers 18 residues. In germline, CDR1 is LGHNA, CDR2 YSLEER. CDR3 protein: CASSQDLNWLADYNEQFF. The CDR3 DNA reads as TGCGCCAGCAGCCAAGATCTTAATTGGCTAGCGGATTACAATGAGCAGTTCTTC.

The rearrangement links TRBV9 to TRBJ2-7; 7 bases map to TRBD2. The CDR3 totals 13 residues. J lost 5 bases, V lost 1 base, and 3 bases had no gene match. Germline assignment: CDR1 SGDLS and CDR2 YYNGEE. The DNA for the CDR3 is TGTGCCAGCAGCGTAAACCGGGGGGACGAGCAGTACTTC. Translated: CASSVNRGDEQYF.

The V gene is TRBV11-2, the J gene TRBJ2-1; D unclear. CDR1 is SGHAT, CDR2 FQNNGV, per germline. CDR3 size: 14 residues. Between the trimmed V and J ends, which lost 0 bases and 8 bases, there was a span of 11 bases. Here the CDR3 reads CASSLELGPDEQFF. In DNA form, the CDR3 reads TGTGCCAGCAGCTTAGAGTTAGGGCCCGATGAGCAGTTCTTC.

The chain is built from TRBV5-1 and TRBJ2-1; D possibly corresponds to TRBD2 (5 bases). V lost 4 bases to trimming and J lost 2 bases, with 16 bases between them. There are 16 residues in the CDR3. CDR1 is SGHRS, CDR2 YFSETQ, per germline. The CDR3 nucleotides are TGCGCCAGCAGCCTATCCAGCGGTCCCGCCTACAATGAGCAGTTCTTC. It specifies CASSLSSGPAYNEQFF.

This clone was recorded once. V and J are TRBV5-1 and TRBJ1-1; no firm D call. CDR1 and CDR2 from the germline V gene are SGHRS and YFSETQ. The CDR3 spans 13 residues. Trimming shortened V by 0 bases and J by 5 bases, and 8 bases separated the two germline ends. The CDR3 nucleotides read TGCGCCAGCAGCTTGGGACTGAGAACTGAAGCTTTCTTT. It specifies CASSLGLRTEAFF.

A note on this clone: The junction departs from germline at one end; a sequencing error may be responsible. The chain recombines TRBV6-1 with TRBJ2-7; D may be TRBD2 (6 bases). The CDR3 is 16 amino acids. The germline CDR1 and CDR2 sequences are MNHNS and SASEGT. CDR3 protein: CASSEARGPGVYGQYF. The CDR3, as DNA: TGTGCCAGCAGTGAAGCGCGGGGCCCGGGGGTTTACGGGCAGTACTTC.

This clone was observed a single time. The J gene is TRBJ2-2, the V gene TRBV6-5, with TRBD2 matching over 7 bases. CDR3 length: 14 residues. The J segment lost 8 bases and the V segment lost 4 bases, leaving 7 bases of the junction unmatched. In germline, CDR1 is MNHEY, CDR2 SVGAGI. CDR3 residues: CASSFSGTGGELFF. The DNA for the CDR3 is TGTGCCAGCAGTTTCAGCGGGACGGGAGGGGAGCTGTTTTTT.

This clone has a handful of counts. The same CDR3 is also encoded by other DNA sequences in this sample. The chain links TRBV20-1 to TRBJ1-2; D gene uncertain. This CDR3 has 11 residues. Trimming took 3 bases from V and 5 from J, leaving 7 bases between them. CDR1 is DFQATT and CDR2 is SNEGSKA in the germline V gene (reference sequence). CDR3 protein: CSARGGYGYTF. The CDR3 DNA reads TGCAGTGCTAGGGGAGGATATGGCTACACCTTC.

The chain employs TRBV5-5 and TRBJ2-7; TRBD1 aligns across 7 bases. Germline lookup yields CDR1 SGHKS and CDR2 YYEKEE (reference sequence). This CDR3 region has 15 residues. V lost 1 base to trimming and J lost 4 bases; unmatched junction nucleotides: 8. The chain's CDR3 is CASSLFGTAEYEQYF. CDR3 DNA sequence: TGTGCCAGCAGCTTGTTTGGGACAGCGGAGTACGAGCAGTACTTC.